This TCR beta chain was recovered during a study of T cell responses to AZD1222 COVID-19 vaccine. Overall study: Second doses were pooled across both intervals (about 4 or about 12 weeks).

Data came from immunoSEQ multiplex PCR; TCRdb stores just in-frame clones and leaves some out. Altogether fewer than 130,000 clones are present, around 93% being singletons, with the ten largest covering roughly 7.8%. General study points: Scientists sampled the repertoires only once the peak T cell response had passed. Spike-specific TCR breadth and depth both grew after two AZD1222 doses. Clonal diversity may have been underestimated, and the donors were mostly white British, with more females than males.

V lost 5 bases and J 3 bases, leaving 10 bases between the germline ends. The CDR3 is 13 amino acids. The V gene's germline CDR1 is SNHLY and CDR2 FYNNEI. As to this clone: Antigen: not known.

The source material was peripheral blood, sampled on day 0 of AZD1222 vaccination. The receptor was isolated from an adult in good health. The J gene is TRBJ1-1, the V gene TRBV2; D gene uncertain. Here the CDR3 DNA reads TGTGCCAGCAGTCGGAGTCCCGACACTGAAGCTTTCTTT. This translates into CASSRSPDTEAFF.